This T cell receptor (beta chain) was sequenced in a study of T cell responses to AZD1222 COVID-19 vaccine. In the study overall: Pooled in the analysis were second doses at about 4 or about 12 weeks. Study results and caveats: Donors, mostly white British, included more females; clonal diversity was possibly underestimated. In all cases, repertoires were sampled only after the peak T cell response.

Method: immunoSEQ multiplex PCR; TCRdb's copy keeps in-frame clones and lacks some. The sample contains about 120,000 clones, 91% of which appear only once. V trimming: 5 bases; J trimming: 6 bases; junction bases outside the gene matches: 15. Germline CDR1 and CDR2: MNHEY and SMNVEV (reference sequence). The CDR3 consists of 16 residues. Note on this clone: Its antigen is not identified.

The sequence was obtained from an adult in good health. The gene calls are TRBV27 and TRBJ1-1; 7 bases fit TRBD1. The sample was peripheral blood, taken on day 0 of AZD1222 vaccination. CDR3 nucleotide sequence: TGTGCCAGCAGTCCCACAGGGGCCGGAACAAGGTCTGAAGCTTTCTTT. The encoded protein is CASSPTGAGTRSEAFF.